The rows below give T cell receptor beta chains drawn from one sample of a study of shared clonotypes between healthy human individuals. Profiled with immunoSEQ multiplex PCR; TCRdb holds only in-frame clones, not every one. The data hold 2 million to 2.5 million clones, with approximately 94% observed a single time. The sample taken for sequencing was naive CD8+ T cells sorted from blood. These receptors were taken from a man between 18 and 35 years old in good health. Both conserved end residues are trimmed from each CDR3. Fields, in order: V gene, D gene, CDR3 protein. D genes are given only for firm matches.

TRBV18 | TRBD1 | ASSLGQGFEYGYT
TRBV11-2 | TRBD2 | ASSRLAYEQF
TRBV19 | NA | ASSPAEKETQY
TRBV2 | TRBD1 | ASTRTGALTTYEQY
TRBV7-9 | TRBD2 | ASSPPMTGGYQETQY
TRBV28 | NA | ASSLDTGNEKLF
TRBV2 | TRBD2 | ASSGTSDYNEQF
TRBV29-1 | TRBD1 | SVEDQAGGPTEAF
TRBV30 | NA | AWSRLLGTGELF
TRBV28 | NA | ASSPVNKGGKDEQY
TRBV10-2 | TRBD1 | ATAGTAPYEQY
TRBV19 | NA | ASSIGAHLNTEAF
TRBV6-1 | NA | ASSEWVGGDQPQH
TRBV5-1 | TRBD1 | ASSLGQGARDEQF
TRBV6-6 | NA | ASRPESGFSYEQY
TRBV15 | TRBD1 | ATSRGGTDNQPQH
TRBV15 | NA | ATSRDMGGFGEKLF
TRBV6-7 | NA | ASSYSGSSGNTIY
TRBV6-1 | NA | ASSLLRTDTQY
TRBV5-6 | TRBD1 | ASSLRQGVPGELF
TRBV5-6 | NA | ASSFQDNEQF
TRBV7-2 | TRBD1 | ASSVDREGDEKLF
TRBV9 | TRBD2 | ASSVPGLAAYNEQF
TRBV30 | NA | AWSVAYEQY
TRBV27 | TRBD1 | ASSGTAWLQAF
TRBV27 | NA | ASGGFYEQY
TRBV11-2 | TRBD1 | ASSLGRDRVDEQY